This entry is about one T cell receptor beta chain. Its antigen is as yet unknown. The data were obtained in a study of T cell repertoires in cytomegalovirus infection. Study-wide context: Selection of CMV epitopes for the study included recently identified HLA-C-restricted and well-studied HLA-B-restricted ones. CMV infection and matching HLA type were both indicated by public TCR beta signatures. Findings and caveats of the study: People with CMV and the relevant HLA were identified by cumulative public TCR beta family frequency. HLA-C-restricted, CMV-specific TCR beta clonotypes were dominant ex vivo.

TCRdb independently ran MiXCR on the reads; one entry per CDR3 protein. The sample shows 750,000 to 950,000 distinct CDR3 sequences, approximately 32% of them seen only once. The specimen was cultured CD8+ T cells from PBMCs, collected from culture after CMV antigen stimulation. The origin of this receptor is a human donor in good health (CMV status not recorded). Some clones in this sample may be carry-over from other donors' samples.

This chain's CDR3 is CASGTAKGQPQHF. DNA for the CDR3: TGTGCCAGCGGGACAGCTAAGGGTCAGCCCCAGCATTTT. This chain joins TRBV25-1 and TRBJ1-5; 7 bases agree with TRBD1. CDR1 is MGHDK, CDR2 SYGVNS, per germline. This CDR3 is 13 amino acids long. The V gene end was trimmed by 8 bases and the J gene end by 6 bases; junction bases not matched to a gene: 7. Full variable domain (rest looked up from reference TRBV25-1 and TRBJ1-5): EADIYQTPRYLVIGTGKKITLECSQTMGHDKMYWYQQDPGMELHLIHYSYGVNSTEKGDLSSESTVSRIRTEHFPLTLESARPSHTSQYLCASGTAKGQPQHFGDGTRLSIL.